This TCR beta chain is from a study of T cells expressing NK-cell markers. Background on the study: HCMV serostatus: seven of eight sequenced donors positive, one negative.

Points on this clonotype: Its antigen remains unidentified.

Germline V gives CDR1 LGHNA, CDR2 YNFKEQ. This CDR3 is built from 17 residues. Findings and limits, study-wide: These clonotypes, the leaders elsewhere, also led the CD3+CD56-NKG2C+ fraction in four donors.

TCRdb reanalyzed the 5' RACE reads, giving one entry per CDR3 protein sequence and no DNA. The table gives about 260,000 distinct CDR3 sequences; the top ten clones make up under 0.5% of it. The chain recombines TRBV4-2 with TRBJ2-2; checking the TCRdb D call of TRBD2 is not possible without DNA. Input material: blood T cells: a sorted CD56 or NKG2C T cell subset, CD4+ or CD8+ T cells, or bulk PBMC T cells (not recorded which). This clonotype originated in a young man in good health. This CDR3 is CASSQLLDSQNTGELFF.